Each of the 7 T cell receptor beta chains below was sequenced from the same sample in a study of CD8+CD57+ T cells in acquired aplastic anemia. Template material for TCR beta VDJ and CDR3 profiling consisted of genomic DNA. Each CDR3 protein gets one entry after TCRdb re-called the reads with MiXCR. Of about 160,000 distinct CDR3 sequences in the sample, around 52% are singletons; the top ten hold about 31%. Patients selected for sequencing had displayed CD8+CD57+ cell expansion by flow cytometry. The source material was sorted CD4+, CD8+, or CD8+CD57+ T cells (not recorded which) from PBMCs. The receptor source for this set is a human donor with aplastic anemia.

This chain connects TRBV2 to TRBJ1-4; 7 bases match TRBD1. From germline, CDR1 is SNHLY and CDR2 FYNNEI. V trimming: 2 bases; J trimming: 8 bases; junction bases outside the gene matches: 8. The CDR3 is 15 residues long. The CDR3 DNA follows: TGTGCCAGCAGTGAAATCATAAGGGGGCCGGAAAAACTGTTTTTT. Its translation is CASSEIIRGPEKLFF.

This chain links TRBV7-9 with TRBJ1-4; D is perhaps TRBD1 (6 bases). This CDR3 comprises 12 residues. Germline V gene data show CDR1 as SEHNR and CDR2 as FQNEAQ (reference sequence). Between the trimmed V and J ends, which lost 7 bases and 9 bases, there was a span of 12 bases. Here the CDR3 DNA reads TGTGCCAGCACCCCCGGGACAAAAAAACTGTTTTTT. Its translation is CASTPGTKKLFF.

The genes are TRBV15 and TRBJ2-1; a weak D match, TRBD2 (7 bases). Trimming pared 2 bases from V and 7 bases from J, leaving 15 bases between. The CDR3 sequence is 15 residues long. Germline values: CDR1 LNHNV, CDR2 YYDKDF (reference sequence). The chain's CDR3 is CATSRTPGGLNEQFF. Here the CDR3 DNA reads TGTGCCACCAGCAGAACCCCCGGGGGGCTTAATGAGCAGTTCTTC.

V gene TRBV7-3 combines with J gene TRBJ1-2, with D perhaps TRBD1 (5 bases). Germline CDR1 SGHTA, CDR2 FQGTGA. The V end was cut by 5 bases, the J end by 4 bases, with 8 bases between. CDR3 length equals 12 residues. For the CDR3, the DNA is TGTGCCAGCAGCGTAGACAGCTATGGCTACACCTTC. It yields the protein CASSVDSYGYTF.

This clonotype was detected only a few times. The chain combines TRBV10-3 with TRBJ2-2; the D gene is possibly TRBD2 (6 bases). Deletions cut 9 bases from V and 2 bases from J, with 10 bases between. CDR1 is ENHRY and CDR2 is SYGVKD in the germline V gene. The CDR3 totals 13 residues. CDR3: CAMRRENTGELFF. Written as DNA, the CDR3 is TGTGCCATGAGGCGGGAAAACACCGGGGAGCTGTTTTTT.

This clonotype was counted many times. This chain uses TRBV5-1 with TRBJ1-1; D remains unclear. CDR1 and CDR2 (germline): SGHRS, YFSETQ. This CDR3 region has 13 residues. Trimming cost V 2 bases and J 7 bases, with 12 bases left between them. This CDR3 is CASSFGGGDEAFF. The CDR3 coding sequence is TGCGCCAGCAGCTTCGGTGGTGGGGATGAAGCTTTCTTT.

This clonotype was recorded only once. For the CDR3, the DNA is TGTGCCAGCAGCACATTTGATTATTCGGCCGGGGATGGCTACACCTTC. Protein sequence: CASSTFDYSAGDGYTF. The V and J genes are TRBV11-2 and TRBJ1-2; no clear D gene. The CDR3 has 16 residues. Germline assignment: CDR1 SGHAT and CDR2 FQNNGV. Trimming removed 5 bases at V and 6 bases at J, with 22 bases between.